These 10 T cell receptor beta chains were all obtained from the same sample, sequenced in a study of cytomegalovirus exposure and HLA in healthy donors (dated by TCRdb to 2017 to 2019). Library preparation was by the immunoSEQ multiplex PCR assay. For the multiplex PCR, a mixture combining 60 forward primers for TCR Vbeta segments and 13 reverse primers for TCR Jbeta segments was used. In its TCRdb copy, this immuneACCESS table keeps in-frame sequences only and misses some clones. Where compared with another copy, unresolved V genes explain less than half of these, and the others have no known cause. This sample gives about 140,000 clones in total; more than 60% of them show up just once. The ten top clones hold approximately 6.5% of the sample. Material: PBMCs. The receptors stem from a woman aged 55-70 years in good health and CMV-seronegative.

V usage is TRBV7-9 and J usage is TRBJ1-1; D is unclear. CDR1 is SEHNR, CDR2 FQNEAQ, per germline (reference sequence). The germline V and J ends were trimmed by 0 bases and 5 bases, with 10 bases remaining between them. The CDR3 is 14 amino acids. For the CDR3, the DNA is TGTGCCAGCAGCTTAGCCTTGGGGAGAACTGAAGCTTTCTTT. Translated, it gives CASSLALGRTEAFF.

This clone was detected a few times. The chain links TRBV7-9 to TRBJ2-1; 11 positions match TRBD2. The CDR3 covers 15 residues. Germline V gene sequence: CDR1 SEHNR, CDR2 FQNEAQ (reference sequence). V shed 5 bases and J 10 bases; nucleotides not matched to a gene: 10. The CDR3 protein is CASSAGTSGLGEQFF. CDR3 in DNA: TGTGCCAGCAGCGCCGGGACTAGCGGCCTGGGGGAGCAGTTCTTC.

The genes are TRBV11-2 and TRBJ2-1; 9 bases agree with TRBD2. The CDR3 covers 17 residues. Germline trimming cut 0 bases from V and 5 bases from J; bases unmatched to any gene: 8. In germline, CDR1 is SGHAT, CDR2 FQNNGV. The CDR3 protein is CASSLDRGAGGNNEQFF. CDR3 nucleotides: TGTGCCAGCAGCTTAGATCGGGGAGCGGGGGGAAACAATGAGCAGTTCTTC.

V is TRBV27 and J is TRBJ2-7; 11 nucleotides agree with TRBD2. From germline, CDR1 is MNHEY and CDR2 SMNVEV (reference sequence). V lost 4 bases, J lost 0 bases, and 2 bases stayed unmatched. The length of the CDR3 is 15 residues. The CDR3 coding sequence is TGTGCCAGCAGTTCGGGACTAGCGGTCTCCTACGAGCAGTACTTC. It specifies CASSSGLAVSYEQYF.

This chain uses TRBV6-5 with TRBJ2-3; 9 bases match TRBD1. CDR3 length: 13 amino acids. With V trimmed by 7 bases and J by 6 bases, 5 bases remained unmatched. CDR1 is MNHEY, CDR2 SVGAGI, per germline. The CDR3 region has the DNA TGTGCCAGCACAACAGGGGGCGGGGATACGCAGTATTTT. It yields the protein CASTTGGGDTQYF.

This clone was detected only a few times. The chain recombines TRBV5-4 with TRBJ2-7; 8 bases are shared with TRBD2. The CDR3 is made up of 15 amino acids. The ends lost 1 base at V and 4 bases at J; junction bases unmatched: 7. CDR1 is SGHNT, CDR2 YYREEE, per germline (reference sequence). The CDR3 nucleotides read TGTGCCAGCAGCTTGCATAGCGGGGTAGGATACGAGCAGTACTTC. Its protein is CASSLHSGVGYEQYF.

The chain employs TRBV2 and TRBJ1-2, with D hard to call. Trimming cost V 4 bases and J 1 base, with 4 bases left between them. The CDR3 is made up of 12 amino acids. The germline V gene encodes CDR1 SNHLY and CDR2 FYNNEI. The CDR3 DNA follows: TGTGCCAGCAGTGCCGGTAACTATGGCTACACCTTC. Translating gives CASSAGNYGYTF.

The chain joins TRBV5-1 to TRBJ2-3, with TRBD2 matching over 7 bases. The ends lost 0 bases at V and 4 bases at J; junction bases unmatched: 14. The CDR3 consists of 18 residues. Germline-derived CDR1 and CDR2 are SGHRS and YFSETQ. The chain's CDR3 is CASSLVVRGSRAADTQYF. The CDR3, as DNA: TGCGCCAGCAGCTTGGTCGTCCGCGGGAGTCGGGCCGCAGATACGCAGTATTTT.

This clone was counted between two and nine times. The rearrangement uses TRBV5-1 and TRBJ2-3, with D maybe TRBD2 (6 bases). This CDR3 region has 15 residues. Germline CDR1 and CDR2: SGHRS and YFSETQ. Trimming cost V 0 bases and J 0 bases, with 8 bases left between them. The CDR3 region is CASSLDGSSTDTQYF. CDR3 nucleotide sequence: TGCGCCAGCAGCTTGGACGGGAGTAGCACAGATACGCAGTATTTT.

The chain uses TRBV7-2 and TRBJ2-7; 12 nucleotides align to TRBD2. Germline V gene data show CDR1 as SGHTA and CDR2 as FQGNSA. V lost 5 bases and J lost 2; bases outside the gene matches: 4. The length of the CDR3 is 15 residues. The CDR3: CASSLTSGGPYEQYF. The CDR3 DNA is TGTGCCAGCAGCCTCACTAGCGGGGGGCCCTACGAGCAGTACTTC.